A single sample is the source of the 3 T cell receptor beta chains below, sequenced in a study of cytomegalovirus exposure and HLA in healthy donors. The PCR made use of 60 Vbeta and 13 Jbeta primers. Profiling relied on immunoSEQ multiplex PCR, and the TCRdb table lists in-frame clones only, not all of them. The data contain under 130,000 clones, 78% of them singletons. The sequencing sample was made of PBMCs. The origin of the receptors is a man aged 25-40 years in good health and CMV-seronegative.

This chain links TRBV2 with TRBJ2-7; D gene uncertain. The germline gives CDR1 SNHLY, CDR2 FYNNEI. The CDR3 has 12 amino acids. Trimming stripped 7 bases from V and 1 base from J, with 8 bases between. CDR3 nucleotides: TGTGCCAGCAATTTGCGTTCCTACGAGCAGTACTTC. Protein sequence: CASNLRSYEQYF.

The chain has TRBV27 and TRBJ2-7; 7 positions agree with TRBD1. This CDR3 has 13 residues. V lost 8 bases and J lost 2; bases outside the gene matches: 6. Looked up from germline, CDR1 is MNHEY and CDR2 is SMNVEV (reference sequence). This CDR3 reads CASGRTGAYEQYF. CDR3 bases: TGTGCCAGCGGCCGGACAGGCGCCTACGAGCAGTACTTC.

The gene calls are TRBV10-1 and TRBJ2-3; D gene unclear. Trimming left V 2 bases short and J 6 bases short, with 3 bases between. The CDR3 consists of 11 residues. Germline V gene sequence: CDR1 WNHNN, CDR2 SYGVQD (reference sequence). This CDR3 is CASSEGDTQYF. The CDR3 nucleotides read TGCGCCAGCAGTGAGGGCGATACGCAGTATTTT.